This T cell receptor (beta chain) was sequenced in a study of Tregs in tolerant kidney transplant recipients. Thawed PBMCs were FACS-sorted into unstimulated CD4+CD25+CD127- regulatory T cells, CD4+CD25- non-regulatory cells, CD4 and CD8 cells. Germline V gene lookup returns CDR1 SGHDT and CDR2 YYEEEE. V was trimmed by 4 bases and J by 4 bases, leaving 22 bases between them. The CDR3 is 17 residues long. The assay was immunoSEQ multiplex PCR, and TCRdb's table has in-frame clones only and misses some. The sample holds 60,000 to 65,000 clones, roughly 98% seen once. The sequencing here drew on Tregs from blood, taken before the transplant. This sequence joins TRBV5-6 and TRBJ2-3; TRBD1 might be the D (8 bases). This clonotype was obtained from a human donor who received a combined kidney and bone marrow transplant. The CDR3 reads CASSHRRTGGVADTQYF. The CDR3 DNA reads as TGTGCCAGCAGCCATAGACGTACAGGGGGGGTAGCAGATACGCAGTATTTT.